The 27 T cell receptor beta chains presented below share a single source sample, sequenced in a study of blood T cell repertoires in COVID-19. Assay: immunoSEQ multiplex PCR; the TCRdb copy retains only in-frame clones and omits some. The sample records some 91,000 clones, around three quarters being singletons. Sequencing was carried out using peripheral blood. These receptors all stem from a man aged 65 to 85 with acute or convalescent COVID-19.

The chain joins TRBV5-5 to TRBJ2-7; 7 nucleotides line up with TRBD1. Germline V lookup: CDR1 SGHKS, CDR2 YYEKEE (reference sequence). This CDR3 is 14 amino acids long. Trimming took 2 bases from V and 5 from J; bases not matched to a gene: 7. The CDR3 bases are TGTGCCAGCAGCTTTACAGGGGTCATGGACGAGCAGTACTTC. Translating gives CASSFTGVMDEQYF.

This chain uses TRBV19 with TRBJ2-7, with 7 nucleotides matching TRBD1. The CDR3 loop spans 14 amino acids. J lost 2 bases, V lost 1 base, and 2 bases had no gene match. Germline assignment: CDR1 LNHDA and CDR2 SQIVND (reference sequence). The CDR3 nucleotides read TGTGCCAGTAGTATAGGAGACAGGGCCTACGAGCAGTACTTC. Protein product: CASSIGDRAYEQYF.

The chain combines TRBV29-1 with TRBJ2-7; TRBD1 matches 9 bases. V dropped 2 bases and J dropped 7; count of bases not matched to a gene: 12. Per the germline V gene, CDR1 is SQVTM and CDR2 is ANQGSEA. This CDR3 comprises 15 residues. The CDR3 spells CSVEKRGQGLSEQYF. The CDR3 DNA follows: TGCAGCGTTGAAAAAAGGGGACAGGGTCTTTCTGAGCAGTACTTC.

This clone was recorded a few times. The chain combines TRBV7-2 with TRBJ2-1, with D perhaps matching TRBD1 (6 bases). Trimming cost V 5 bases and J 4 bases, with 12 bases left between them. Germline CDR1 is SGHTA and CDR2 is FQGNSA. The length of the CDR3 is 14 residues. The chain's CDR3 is CASSRTGFYNEQFF. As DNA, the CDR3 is TGTGCCAGCAGCAGAACAGGGTTTTACAATGAGCAGTTCTTC.

CDR3 DNA sequence: TGTGCCAGCAGTGAAGCGTCCTTCCCGGGGGCAGATACGCAGTATTTT. This sequence encodes CASSEASFPGADTQYF. The rearrangement uses TRBV2 and TRBJ2-3, with D tentatively TRBD2 (6 bases). CDR3 length: 16 residues. Deletions cut 0 bases from V and 4 bases from J, with 14 bases between. The V gene's germline CDR1 is SNHLY and CDR2 FYNNEI. Full variable domain (rest looked up from reference TRBV2 and TRBJ2-3): EPEVTQTPSHQVTQMGQEVILRCVPISNHLYFYWYRQILGQKVEFLVSFYNNEISEKSEIFDDQFSVERPDGSNFTLKIRSTKLEDSAMYFCASSEASFPGADTQYFGPGTRLTVL.

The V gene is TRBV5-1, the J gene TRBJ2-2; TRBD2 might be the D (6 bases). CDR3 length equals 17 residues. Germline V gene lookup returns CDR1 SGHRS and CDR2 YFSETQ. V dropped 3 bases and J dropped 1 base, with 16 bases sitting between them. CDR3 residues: CASSSPYRGKNTGELFF. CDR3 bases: TGCGCCAGCAGCTCCCCCTATCGGGGGAAGAACACCGGGGAGCTGTTTTTT. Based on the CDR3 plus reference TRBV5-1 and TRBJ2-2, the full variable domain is KAGVTQTPRYLIKTRGQQVTLSCSPISGHRSVSWYQQTPGQGLQFLFEYFSETQRNKGNFPGRFSGRQFSNSRSEMNVSTLELGDSALYLCASSSPYRGKNTGELFFGEGSRLTVL.

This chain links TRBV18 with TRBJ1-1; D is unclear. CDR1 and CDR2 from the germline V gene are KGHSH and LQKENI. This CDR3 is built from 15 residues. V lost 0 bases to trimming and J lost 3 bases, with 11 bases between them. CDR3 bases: TGTGCCAGCTCACCACCCAAATTGAGAGACACTGAAGCTTTCTTT. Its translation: CASSPPKLRDTEAFF.

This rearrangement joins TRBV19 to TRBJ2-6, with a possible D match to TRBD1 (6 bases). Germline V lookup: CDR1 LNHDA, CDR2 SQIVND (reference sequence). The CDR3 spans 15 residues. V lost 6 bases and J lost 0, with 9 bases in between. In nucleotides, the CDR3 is TGTGCCAGTAGCCAAGGGGGCTCTGGGGCCAACGTCCTGACTTTC. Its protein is CASSQGGSGANVLTF.

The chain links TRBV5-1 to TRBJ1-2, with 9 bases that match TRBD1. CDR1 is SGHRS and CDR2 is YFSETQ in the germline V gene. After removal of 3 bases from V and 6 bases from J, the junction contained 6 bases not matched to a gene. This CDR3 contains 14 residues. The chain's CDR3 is CASSYQTGGNGYTF. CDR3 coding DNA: TGCGCCAGCAGCTACCAGACAGGGGGTAATGGCTACACCTTC. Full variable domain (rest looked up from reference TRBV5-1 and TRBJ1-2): KAGVTQTPRYLIKTRGQQVTLSCSPISGHRSVSWYQQTPGQGLQFLFEYFSETQRNKGNFPGRFSGRQFSNSRSEMNVSTLELGDSALYLCASSYQTGGNGYTFGSGTRLTVV.

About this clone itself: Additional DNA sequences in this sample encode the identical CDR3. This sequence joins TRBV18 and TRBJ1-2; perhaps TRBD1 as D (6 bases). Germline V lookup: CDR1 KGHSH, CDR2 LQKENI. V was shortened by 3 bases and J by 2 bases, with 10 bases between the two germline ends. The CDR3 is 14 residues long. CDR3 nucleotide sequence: TGTGCCAGCTCACCGTCTCAGGGGAACTATGGCTACACCTTC. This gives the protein CASSPSQGNYGYTF.

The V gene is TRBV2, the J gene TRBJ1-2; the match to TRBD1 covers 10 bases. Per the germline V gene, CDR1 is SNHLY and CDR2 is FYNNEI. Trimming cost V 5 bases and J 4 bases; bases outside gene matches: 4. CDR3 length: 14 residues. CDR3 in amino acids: CASSPGQGFYGYTF. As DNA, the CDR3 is TGTGCCAGCAGTCCGGGACAGGGGTTCTATGGCTACACCTTC.

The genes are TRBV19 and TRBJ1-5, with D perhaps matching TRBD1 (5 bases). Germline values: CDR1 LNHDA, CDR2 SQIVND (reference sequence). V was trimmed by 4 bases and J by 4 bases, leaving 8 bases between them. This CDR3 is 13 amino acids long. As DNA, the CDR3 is TGTGCCAGTAGTACCCGACAGAATCAGCCCCAGCATTTT. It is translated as CASSTRQNQPQHF.

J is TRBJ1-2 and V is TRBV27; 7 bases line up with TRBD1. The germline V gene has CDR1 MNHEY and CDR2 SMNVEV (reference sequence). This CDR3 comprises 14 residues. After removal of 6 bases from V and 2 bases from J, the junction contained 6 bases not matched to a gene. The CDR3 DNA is TGTGCCAGCAGAAGACAGGGACAGAACTATGGCTACACCTTC. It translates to CASRRQGQNYGYTF.

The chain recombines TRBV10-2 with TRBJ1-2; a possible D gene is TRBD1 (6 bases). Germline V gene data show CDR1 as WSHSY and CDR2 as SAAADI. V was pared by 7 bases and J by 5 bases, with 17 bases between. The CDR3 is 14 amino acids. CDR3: CASTEGGQLYGYTF. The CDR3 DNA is TGCGCCAGCACCGAAGGAGGACAGTTGTATGGCTACACCTTC.

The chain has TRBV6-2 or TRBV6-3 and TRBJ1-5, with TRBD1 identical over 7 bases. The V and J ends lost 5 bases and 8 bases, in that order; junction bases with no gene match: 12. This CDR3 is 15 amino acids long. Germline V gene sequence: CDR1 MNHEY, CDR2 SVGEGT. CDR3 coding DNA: TGTGCCAGCAGTCTAGGGGGCAGGGGGTGGGAGCCCCAGCATTTT. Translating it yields CASSLGGRGWEPQHF.

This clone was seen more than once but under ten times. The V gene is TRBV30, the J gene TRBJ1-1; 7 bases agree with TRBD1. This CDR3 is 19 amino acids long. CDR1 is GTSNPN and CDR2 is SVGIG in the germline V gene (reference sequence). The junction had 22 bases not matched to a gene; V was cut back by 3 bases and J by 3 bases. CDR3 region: CAWSKNRGLLQNRDTEAFF. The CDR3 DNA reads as TGTGCCTGGAGCAAGAACAGGGGTTTGCTCCAGAACAGGGACACTGAAGCTTTCTTT.

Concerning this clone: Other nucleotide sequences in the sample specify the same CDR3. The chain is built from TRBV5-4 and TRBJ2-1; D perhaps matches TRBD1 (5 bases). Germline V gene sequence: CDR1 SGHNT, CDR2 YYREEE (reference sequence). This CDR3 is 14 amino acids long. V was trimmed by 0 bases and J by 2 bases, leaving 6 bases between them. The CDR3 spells CASSLAGTYNEQFF. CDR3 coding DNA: TGTGCCAGCAGCTTGGCAGGGACCTACAATGAGCAGTTCTTC.

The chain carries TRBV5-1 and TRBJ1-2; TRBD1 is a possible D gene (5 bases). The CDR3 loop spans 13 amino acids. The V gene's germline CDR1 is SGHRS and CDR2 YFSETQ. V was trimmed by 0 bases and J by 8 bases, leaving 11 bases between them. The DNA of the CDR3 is TGCGCCAGCAGCTTGGAGGGGTACTGGGGCTACACCTTC. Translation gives CASSLEGYWGYTF.

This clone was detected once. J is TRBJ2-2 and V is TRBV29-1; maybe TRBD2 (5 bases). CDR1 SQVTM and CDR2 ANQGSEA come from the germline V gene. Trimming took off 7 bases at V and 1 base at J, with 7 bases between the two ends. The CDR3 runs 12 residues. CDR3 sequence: CSGGQNTGELFF. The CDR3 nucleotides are TGCAGCGGAGGGCAGAACACCGGGGAGCTGTTTTTT.

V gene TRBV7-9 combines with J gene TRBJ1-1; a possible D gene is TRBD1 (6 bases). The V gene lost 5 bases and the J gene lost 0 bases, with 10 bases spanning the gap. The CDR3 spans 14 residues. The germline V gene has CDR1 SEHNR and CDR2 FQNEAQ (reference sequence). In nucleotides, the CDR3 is TGTGCCAGCAGCATTCAGGGGATGAACACTGAAGCTTTCTTT. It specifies CASSIQGMNTEAFF.

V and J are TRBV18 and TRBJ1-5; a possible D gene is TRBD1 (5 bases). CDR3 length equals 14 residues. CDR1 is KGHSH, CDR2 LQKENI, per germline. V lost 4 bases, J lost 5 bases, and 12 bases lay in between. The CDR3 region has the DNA TGTGCCAGCTCACTAGACCAGGGCCATCAGCCCCAGCATTTT. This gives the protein CASSLDQGHQPQHF.

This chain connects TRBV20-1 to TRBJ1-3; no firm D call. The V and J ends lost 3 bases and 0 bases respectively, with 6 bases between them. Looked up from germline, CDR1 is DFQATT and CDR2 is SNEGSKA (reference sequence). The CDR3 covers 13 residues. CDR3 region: CSASRDSGNTIYF. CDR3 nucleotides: TGCAGTGCTAGTCGGGACTCTGGAAACACCATATATTTT.

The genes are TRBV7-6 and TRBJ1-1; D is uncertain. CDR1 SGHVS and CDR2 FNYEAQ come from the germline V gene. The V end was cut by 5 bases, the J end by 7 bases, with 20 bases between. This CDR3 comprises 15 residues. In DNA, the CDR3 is TGTGCCAGCAGCCCTGTGCTCGGACTGGGGTTTGAAGCTTTCTTT. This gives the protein CASSPVLGLGFEAFF.

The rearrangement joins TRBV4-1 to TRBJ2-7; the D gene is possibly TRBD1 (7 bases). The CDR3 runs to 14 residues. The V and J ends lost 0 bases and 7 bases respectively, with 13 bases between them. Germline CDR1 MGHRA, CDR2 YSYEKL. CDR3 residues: CASSQDLQGGEQYF. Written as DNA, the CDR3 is TGCGCCAGCAGCCAAGATCTCCAGGGGGGAGAGCAGTACTTC.

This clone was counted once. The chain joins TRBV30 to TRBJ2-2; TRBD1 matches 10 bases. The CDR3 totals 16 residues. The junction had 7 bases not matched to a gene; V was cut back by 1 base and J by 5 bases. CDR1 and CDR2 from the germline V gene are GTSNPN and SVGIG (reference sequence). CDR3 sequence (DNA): TGTGCCTGGAGTGGGACAGGGGGAATAGGGACCGGGGAGCTGTTTTTT. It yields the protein CAWSGTGGIGTGELFF.

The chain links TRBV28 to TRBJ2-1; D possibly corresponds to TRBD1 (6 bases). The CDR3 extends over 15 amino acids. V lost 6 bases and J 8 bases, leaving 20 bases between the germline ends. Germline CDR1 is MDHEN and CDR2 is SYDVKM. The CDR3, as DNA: TGTGCCAGCAGCTCCGGGACATCCGCCTCGGATGAGCAGTTCTTC. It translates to CASSSGTSASDEQFF.

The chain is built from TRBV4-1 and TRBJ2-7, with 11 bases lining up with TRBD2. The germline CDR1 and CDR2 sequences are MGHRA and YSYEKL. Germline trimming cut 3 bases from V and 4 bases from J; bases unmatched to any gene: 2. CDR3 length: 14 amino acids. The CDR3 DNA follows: TGCGCCAGCAGCCAGTCTAGCGGGGGGTACGAGCAGTACGTC. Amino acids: CASSQSSGGYEQYV.